This paragraph covers one T cell receptor beta chain sequence. Germline V gene data show CDR1 as SGHTA and CDR2 as FQGNSA. The CDR3 is 14 amino acids. J lost 5 bases, V lost 3 bases, and 1 base had no gene match. Clones were sequenced by immunoSEQ multiplex PCR, and TCRdb holds only the in-frame ones, with some missing. The profile covers about 220,000 clones, with approximately 80% appearing a single time and about 13% taken by the ten largest. This entry comes from a study of blood T cell repertoires in COVID-19. Turning to the study itself: The United States, Italy and Spain supplied acute and convalescent COVID-19 samples. T cells, B-cell-depleted T cells, or PBMCs provided the cDNA or gDNA that served as material.

This rearrangement joins TRBV7-2 to TRBJ1-3; 10 positions agree with TRBD1. Source material: peripheral blood. The TCR originated in a human donor in a cohort sampled during active COVID-19. In nucleotides, the CDR3 is TGTGCCAGCAGCTTGGGACAGGGGAGAAACACCATATATTTT. Its translation is CASSLGQGRNTIYF. The full variable domain, with the rest looked up from reference TRBV7-2 and TRBJ1-3, is GAGVSQSPSNKVTEKGKDVELRCDPISGHTALYWYRQSLGQGLEFLIYFQGNSAPDKSGLPSDRFSAERTGGSVSTLTIQRTQQEDSAVYLCASSLGQGRNTIYFGEGSWLTVV.